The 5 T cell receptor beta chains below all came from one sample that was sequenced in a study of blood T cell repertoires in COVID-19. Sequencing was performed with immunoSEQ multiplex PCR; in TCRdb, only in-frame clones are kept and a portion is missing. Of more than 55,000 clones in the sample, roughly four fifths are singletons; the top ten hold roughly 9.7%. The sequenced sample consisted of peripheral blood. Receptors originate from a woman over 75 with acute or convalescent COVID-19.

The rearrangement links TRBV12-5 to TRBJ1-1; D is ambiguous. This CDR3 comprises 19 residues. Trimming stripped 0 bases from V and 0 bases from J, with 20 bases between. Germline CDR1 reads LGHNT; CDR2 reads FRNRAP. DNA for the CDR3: TGTGCTAGTGGTTTGGTACTGATACCTACAGTGGGCATGAACACTGAAGCTTTCTTT. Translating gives CASGLVLIPTVGMNTEAFF. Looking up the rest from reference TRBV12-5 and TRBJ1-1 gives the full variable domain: DARVTQTPRHKVTEMGQEVTMRCQPILGHNTVFWYRQTMMQGLELLAYFRNRAPLDDSGMPKDRFSAEMPDATLATLKIQPSEPRDSAVYFCASGLVLIPTVGMNTEAFFGQGTRLTVV.

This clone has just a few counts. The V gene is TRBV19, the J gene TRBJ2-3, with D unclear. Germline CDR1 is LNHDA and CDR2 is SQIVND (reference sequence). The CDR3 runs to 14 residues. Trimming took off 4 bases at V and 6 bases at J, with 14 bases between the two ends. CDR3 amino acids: CASSKRFTLDTQYF. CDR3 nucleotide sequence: TGTGCCAGTAGTAAGAGGTTTACCCTCGATACGCAGTATTTT.

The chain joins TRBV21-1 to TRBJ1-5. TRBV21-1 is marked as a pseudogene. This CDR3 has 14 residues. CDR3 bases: TGTGCCAGCAGCATAGGGGACTGGTTTCAGCCCCAGCATTTT. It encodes CASSIGDWFQPQHF.

The CDR3 DNA follows: TGCGCCAGCAGCCGAGCTCCGACAGGGGTAGAAACAACTGAAGCTTTCTTT. It is translated as CASSRAPTGVETTEAFF. The chain recombines TRBV5-1 with TRBJ1-1, with TRBD1 identical over 8 bases. V was pared by 4 bases and J by 5 bases, with 16 bases of the junction left unmatched. CDR1 is SGHRS and CDR2 is YFSETQ in the germline V gene. The CDR3 has 17 amino acids.

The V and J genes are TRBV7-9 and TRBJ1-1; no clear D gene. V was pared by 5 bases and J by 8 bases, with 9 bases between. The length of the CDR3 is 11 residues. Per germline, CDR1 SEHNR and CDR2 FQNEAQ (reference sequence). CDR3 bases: TGTGCCAGCAGCCCGTCGGGGGAAGCTTTCTTT. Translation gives CASSPSGEAFF. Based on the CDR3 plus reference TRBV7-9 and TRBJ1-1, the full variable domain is DTGVSQNPRHKITKRGQNVTFRCDPISEHNRLYWYRQTLGQGPEFLTYFQNEAQLEKSRLLSDRFSAERPKGSFSTLEIQRTEQGDSAMYLCASSPSGEAFFGQGTRLTVV.